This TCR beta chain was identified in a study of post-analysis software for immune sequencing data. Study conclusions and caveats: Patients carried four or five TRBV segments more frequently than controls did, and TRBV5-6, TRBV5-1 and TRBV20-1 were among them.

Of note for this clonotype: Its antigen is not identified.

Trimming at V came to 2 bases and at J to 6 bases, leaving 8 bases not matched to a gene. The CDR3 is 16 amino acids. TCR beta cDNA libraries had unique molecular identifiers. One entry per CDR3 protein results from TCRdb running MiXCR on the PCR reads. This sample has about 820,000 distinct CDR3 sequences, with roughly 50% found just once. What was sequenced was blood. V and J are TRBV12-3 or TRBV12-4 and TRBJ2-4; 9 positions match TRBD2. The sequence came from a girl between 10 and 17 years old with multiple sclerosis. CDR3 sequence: CASSLTGGLATNIQYF. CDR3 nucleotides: TGTGCCAGCAGTTTAACGGGCGGACTAGCGACAAACATTCAGTACTTC.